The subject of this entry is one T cell receptor (beta chain). This record comes from a study of T cells in localized non-small cell lung cancer. The repertoire was sequenced with immunoSEQ multiplex PCR; TCRdb's copy has only in-frame clones and lacks some. The table shows roughly 20,000 clones, with 85% to 90% occurring only once. The receptor was derived from a male donor at least 60 years old with stage I lung adenocarcinoma. Specimen: peripheral blood, collected before any cancer treatment.

The CDR3 loop reads CASSLGLAGGFGELFF. The CDR3 DNA is TGTGCCAGCAGCCTCGGACTAGCGGGGGGGTTCGGGGAGCTGTTTTTT. The chain is built from TRBV7-2 and TRBJ2-2; TRBD2 aligns across 15 bases. Trimming cost V 5 bases and J 7 bases; bases outside gene matches: 5. This CDR3 spans 16 amino acids. Germline values: CDR1 SGHTA, CDR2 FQGNSA.